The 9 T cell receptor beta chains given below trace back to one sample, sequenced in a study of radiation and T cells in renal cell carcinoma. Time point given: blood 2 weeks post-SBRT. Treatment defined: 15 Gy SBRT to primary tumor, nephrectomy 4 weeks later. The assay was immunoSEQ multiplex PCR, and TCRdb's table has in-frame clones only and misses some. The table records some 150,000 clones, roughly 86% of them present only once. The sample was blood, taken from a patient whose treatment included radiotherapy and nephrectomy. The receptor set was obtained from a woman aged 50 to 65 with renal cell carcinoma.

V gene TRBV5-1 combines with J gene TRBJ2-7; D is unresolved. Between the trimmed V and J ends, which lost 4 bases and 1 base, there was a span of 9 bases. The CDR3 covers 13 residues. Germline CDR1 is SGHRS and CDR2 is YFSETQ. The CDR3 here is CASSQGSSYEQYF. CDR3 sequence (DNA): TGCGCCAGCAGCCAAGGTTCTTCCTACGAGCAGTACTTC.

For the CDR3, the DNA is TGCGCCAGCAGCCCACCGCTCGGAGCGGCAGATCCCCAAGAGACCCAGTACTTC. It specifies CASSPPLGAADPQETQYF. The chain combines TRBV5-1 with TRBJ2-5; a weak D match, TRBD2 (5 bases). Germline lookup yields CDR1 SGHRS and CDR2 YFSETQ. V lost 4 bases, J lost 1 base, and 23 bases lay in between. CDR3 length: 18 residues.

The CDR3 spells CASSIQVEAFF. The CDR3 nucleotides are TGTGCCAGTAGTATCCAGGTTGAAGCTTTCTTT. V and J are TRBV19 and TRBJ1-1; D unresolved. Trimming pared 3 bases from V and 7 bases from J, leaving 6 bases between. The V gene's germline CDR1 is LNHDA and CDR2 SQIVND (reference sequence). The CDR3 consists of 11 residues.

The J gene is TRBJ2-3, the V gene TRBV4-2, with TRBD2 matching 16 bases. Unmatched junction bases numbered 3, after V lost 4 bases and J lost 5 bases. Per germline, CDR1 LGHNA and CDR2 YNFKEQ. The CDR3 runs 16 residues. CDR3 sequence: CASSPGLAGGQDTQYF. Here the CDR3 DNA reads TGTGCCAGCAGCCCGGGACTAGCGGGGGGGCAAGATACGCAGTATTTT.

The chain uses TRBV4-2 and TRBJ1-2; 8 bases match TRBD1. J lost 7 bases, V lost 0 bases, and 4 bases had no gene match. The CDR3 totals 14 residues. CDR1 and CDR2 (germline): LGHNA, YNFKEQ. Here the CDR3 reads CASSQDQGAGGYTF. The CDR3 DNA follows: TGTGCCAGCAGCCAAGATCAGGGGGCAGGTGGCTACACCTTC.

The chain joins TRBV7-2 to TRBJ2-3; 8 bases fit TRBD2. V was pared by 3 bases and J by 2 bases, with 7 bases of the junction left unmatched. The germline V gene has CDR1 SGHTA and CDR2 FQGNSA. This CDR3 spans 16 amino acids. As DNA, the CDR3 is TGTGCCAGCAGCTTTAATCGGGGGGGGTTCACAGATACGCAGTATTTT. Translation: CASSFNRGGFTDTQYF.

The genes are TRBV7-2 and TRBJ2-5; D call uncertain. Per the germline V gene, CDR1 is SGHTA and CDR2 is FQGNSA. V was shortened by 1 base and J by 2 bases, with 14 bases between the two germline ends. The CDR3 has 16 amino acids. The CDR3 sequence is CASSLGGRPKQETQYF. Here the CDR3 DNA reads TGTGCCAGCAGCTTAGGTGGCAGGCCAAAACAAGAGACCCAGTACTTC. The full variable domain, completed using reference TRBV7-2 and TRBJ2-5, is GAGVSQSPSNKVTEKGKDVELRCDPISGHTALYWYRQSLGQGLEFLIYFQGNSAPDKSGLPSDRFSAERTGGSVSTLTIQRTQQEDSAVYLCASSLGGRPKQETQYFGPGTRLLVL.

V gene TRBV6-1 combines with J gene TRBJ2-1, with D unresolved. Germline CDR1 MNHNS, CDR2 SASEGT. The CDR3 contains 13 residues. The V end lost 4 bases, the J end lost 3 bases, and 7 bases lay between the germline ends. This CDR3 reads CASSARDYNEQFF. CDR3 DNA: TGTGCCAGCAGTGCAAGGGACTACAATGAGCAGTTCTTC.

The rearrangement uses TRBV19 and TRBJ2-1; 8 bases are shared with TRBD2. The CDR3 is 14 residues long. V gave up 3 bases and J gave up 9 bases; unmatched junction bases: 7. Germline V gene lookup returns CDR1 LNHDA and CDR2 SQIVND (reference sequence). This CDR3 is CASSMGLVGSEQFF. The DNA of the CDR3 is TGTGCCAGTAGTATGGGACTAGTAGGGTCTGAGCAGTTCTTC.